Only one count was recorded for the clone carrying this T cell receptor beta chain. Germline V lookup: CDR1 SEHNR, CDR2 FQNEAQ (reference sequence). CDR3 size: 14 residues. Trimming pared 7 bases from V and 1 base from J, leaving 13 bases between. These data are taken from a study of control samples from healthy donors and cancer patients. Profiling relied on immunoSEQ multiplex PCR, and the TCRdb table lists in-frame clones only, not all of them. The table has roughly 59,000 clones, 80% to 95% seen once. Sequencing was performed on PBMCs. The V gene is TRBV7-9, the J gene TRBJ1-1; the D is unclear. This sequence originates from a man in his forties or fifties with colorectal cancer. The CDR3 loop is CASTNKSSNTEAFF. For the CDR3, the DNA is TGTGCCAGCACCAACAAATCCTCGAACACTGAAGCTTTCTTT.